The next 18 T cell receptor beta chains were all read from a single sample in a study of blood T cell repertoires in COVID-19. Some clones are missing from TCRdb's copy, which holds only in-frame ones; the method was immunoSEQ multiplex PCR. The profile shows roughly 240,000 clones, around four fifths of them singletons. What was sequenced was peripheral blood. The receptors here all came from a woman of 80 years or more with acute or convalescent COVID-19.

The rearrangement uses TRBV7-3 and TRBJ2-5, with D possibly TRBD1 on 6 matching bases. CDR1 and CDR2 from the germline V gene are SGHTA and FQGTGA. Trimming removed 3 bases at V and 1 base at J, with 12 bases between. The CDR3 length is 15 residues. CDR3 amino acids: CASSFTGNLQETQYF. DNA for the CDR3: TGTGCCAGCAGCTTCACAGGGAACCTCCAAGAGACCCAGTACTTC.

CDR3: CASSQDQAGLLGGYTF. In nucleotides, the CDR3 is TGCGCCAGCAGCCAAGATCAGGCGGGCCTGCTAGGGGGCTACACCTTC. The rearrangement joins TRBV4-1 to TRBJ1-2; D gene ambiguous. The germline V gene has CDR1 MGHRA and CDR2 YSYEKL. The CDR3 length is 16 residues. The V end was cut by 0 bases, the J end by 8 bases, with 19 bases between.

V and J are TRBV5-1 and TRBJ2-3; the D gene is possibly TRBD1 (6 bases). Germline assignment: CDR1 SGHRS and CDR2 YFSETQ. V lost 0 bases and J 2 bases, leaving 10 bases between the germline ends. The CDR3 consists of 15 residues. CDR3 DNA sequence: TGCGCCAGCAGCTTGGGACAGGACCCCACAGATACGCAGTATTTT. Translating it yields CASSLGQDPTDTQYF.

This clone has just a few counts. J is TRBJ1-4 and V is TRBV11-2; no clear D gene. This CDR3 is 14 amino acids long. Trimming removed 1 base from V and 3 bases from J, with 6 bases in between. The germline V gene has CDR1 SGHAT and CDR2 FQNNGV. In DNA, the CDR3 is TGTGCCAGCAGCTTAGTCCCGTCTAATGAAAAACTGTTTTTT. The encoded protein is CASSLVPSNEKLFF.

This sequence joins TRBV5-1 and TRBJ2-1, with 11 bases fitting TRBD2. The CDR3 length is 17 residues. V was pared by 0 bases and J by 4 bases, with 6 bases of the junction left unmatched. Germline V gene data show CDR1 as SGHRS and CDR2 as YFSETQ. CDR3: CASSLALAGGGYNEQFF. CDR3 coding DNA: TGCGCCAGCAGCTTGGCTCTAGCGGGGGGCGGTTACAATGAGCAGTTCTTC.

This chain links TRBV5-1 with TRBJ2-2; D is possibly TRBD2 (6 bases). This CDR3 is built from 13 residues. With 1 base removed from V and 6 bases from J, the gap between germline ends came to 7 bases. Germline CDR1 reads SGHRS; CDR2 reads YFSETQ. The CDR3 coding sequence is TGCGCCAGCAGCTTGACTAGCCCCGGGGAGCTGTTTTTT. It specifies CASSLTSPGELFF.

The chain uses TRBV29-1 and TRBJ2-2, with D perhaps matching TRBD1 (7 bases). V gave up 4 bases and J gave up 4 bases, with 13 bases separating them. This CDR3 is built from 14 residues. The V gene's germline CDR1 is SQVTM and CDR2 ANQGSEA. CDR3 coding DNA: TGCAGCGTTGGAAGACAGGGAGGCACCGGGGAGCTGTTTTTT. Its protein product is CSVGRQGGTGELFF.

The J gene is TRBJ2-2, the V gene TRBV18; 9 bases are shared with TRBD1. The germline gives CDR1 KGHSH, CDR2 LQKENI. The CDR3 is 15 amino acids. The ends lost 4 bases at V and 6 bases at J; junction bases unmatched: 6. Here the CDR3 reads CASSLGQGTSGELFF. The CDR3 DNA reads TGTGCCAGCTCACTCGGACAGGGGACCTCCGGGGAGCTGTTTTTT.

This chain's CDR3 is CASSMGQGGTDTQYF. The CDR3, as DNA: TGTGCCAGCAGCATGGGGCAGGGTGGCACAGATACGCAGTATTTT. The rearrangement links TRBV7-2 to TRBJ2-3; D perhaps matches TRBD1 (5 bases). This CDR3 has 15 amino acids. V was pared by 5 bases and J by 1 base, with 13 bases between. Germline-derived CDR1 and CDR2 are SGHTA and FQGNSA.

CDR3 amino acids: CASSQGAGGTYNEQFF. CDR3 DNA: TGTGCCAGCAGCCAAGGGGCGGGGGGTACCTACAATGAGCAGTTCTTC. The V gene is TRBV3-1 (or the pseudogene TRBV3-2), the J gene TRBJ2-1; 8 nucleotides line up with TRBD2. After removal of 1 base from V and 2 bases from J, the junction contained 4 bases not matched to a gene. The germline CDR1 and CDR2 sequences are LGHDT and YNNKEL (reference sequence). CDR3 length: 16 amino acids.

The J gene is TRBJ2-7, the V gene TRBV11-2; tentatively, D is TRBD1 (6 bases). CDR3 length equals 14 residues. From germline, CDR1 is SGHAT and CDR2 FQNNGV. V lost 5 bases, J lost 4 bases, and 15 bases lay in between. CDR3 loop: CASSPRTGFYEQYF. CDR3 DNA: TGTGCCAGCAGCCCCAGAACAGGGTTTTACGAGCAGTACTTC.

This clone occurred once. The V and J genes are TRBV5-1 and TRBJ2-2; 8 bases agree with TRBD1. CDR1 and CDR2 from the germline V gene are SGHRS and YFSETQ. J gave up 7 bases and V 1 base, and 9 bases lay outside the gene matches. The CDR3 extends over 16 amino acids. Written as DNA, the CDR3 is TGCGCCAGCAGCTTGCCTCTGACAGGGGATATCGGGGAGCTGTTTTTT. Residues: CASSLPLTGDIGELFF.

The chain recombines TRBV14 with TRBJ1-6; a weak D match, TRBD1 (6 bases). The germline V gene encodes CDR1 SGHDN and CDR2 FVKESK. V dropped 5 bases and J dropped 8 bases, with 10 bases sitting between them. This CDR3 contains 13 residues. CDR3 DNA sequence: TGTGCCAGCAGCAGACACAGGGATTCACCCCTCCACTTT. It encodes CASSRHRDSPLHF.

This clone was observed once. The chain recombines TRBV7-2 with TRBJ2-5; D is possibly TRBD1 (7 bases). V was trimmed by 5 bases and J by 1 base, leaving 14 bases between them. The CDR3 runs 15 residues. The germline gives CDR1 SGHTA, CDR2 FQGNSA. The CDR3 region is CASSRGTVRQETQYF. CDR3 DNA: TGTGCCAGCAGCCGCGGGACAGTCCGCCAAGAGACCCAGTACTTC. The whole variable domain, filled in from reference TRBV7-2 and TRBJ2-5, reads GAGVSQSPSNKVTEKGKDVELRCDPISGHTALYWYRQSLGQGLEFLIYFQGNSAPDKSGLPSDRFSAERTGGSVSTLTIQRTQQEDSAVYLCASSRGTVRQETQYFGPGTRLLVL.

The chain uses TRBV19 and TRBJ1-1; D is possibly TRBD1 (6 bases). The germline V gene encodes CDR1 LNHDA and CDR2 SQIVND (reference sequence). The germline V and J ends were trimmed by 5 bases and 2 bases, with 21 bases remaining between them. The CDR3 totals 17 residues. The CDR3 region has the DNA TGTGCCAGTAGTGTCATCCAGGGGCTAGCTCTAAACACTGAAGCTTTCTTT. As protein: CASSVIQGLALNTEAFF. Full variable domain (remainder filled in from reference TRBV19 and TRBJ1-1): DGGITQSPKYLFRKEGQNVTLSCEQNLNHDAMYWYRQDPGQGLRLIYYSQIVNDFQKGDIAEGYSVSREKKESFPLTVTSAQKNPTAFYLCASSVIQGLALNTEAFFGQGTRLTVV.

For the CDR3, the DNA is TGTGCCAGCAGTTTGGACAGGCCTAACTATGGCTACACCTTC. Its protein product is CASSLDRPNYGYTF. This chain uses TRBV28 with TRBJ1-2, with 7 positions matching TRBD1. This CDR3 region has 14 residues. Germline trimming cut 3 bases from V and 0 bases from J; bases unmatched to any gene: 1. Germline lookup yields CDR1 MDHEN and CDR2 SYDVKM.

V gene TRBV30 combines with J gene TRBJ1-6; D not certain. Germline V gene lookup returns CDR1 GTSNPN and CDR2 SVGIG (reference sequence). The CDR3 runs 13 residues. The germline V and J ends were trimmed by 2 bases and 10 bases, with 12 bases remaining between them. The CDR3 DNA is TGTGCCTGGAGTTTGAATTGGGAGTCACCCCTCCACTTT. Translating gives CAWSLNWESPLHF.

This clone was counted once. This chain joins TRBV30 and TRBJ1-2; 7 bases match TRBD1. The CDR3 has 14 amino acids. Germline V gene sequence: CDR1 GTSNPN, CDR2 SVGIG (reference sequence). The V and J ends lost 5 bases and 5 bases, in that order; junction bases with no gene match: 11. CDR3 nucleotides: TGTGCCTGGCCGCAGGGACAGCCCTTTTATGGCTACACCTTC. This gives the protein CAWPQGQPFYGYTF.